This T cell receptor beta chain was captured in a study of T cell repertoires in cytomegalovirus infection. TCRdb reprocessed the reads via MiXCR and lists one record per CDR3 protein. The repertoire holds about 890,000 distinct CDR3 sequences, approximately 30% seen once, with roughly 13% in the top ten. This clonotype was detected a few times. What it recognizes is unknown. Material: cultured CD8+ T cells from PBMCs, obtained from culture after CMV antigen stimulation. This receptor was identified in a human donor in good health (CMV status not recorded). Some clones in this sample may be carry-over from other donors' samples.

CDR3 nucleotide sequence: TGTGCCAGCAGTGAATCGGACACCAGCCACTACGAGCAGTACGTC. The encoded protein is CASSESDTSHYEQYV. This chain links TRBV6-1 with TRBJ2-7; tentative D call: TRBD1 (5 bases). The CDR3 extends over 15 amino acids. With 2 bases removed from V and 3 bases from J, the gap between germline ends came to 14 bases. Germline lookup yields CDR1 MNHNS and CDR2 SASEGT.